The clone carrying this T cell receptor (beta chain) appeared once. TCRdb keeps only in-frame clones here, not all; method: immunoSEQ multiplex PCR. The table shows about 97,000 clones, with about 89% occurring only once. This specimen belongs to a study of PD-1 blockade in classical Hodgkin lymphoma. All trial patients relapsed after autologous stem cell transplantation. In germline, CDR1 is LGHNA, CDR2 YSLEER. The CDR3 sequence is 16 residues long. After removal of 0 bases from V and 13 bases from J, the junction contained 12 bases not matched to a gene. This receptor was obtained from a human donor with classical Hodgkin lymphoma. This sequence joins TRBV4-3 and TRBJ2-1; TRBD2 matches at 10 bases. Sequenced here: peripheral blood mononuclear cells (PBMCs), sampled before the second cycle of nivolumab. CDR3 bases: TGCGCCAGCAGCCAAGATTTGGCTAGCGGGGGAGAACCTCAGTTCTTC. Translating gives CASSQDLASGGEPQFF.